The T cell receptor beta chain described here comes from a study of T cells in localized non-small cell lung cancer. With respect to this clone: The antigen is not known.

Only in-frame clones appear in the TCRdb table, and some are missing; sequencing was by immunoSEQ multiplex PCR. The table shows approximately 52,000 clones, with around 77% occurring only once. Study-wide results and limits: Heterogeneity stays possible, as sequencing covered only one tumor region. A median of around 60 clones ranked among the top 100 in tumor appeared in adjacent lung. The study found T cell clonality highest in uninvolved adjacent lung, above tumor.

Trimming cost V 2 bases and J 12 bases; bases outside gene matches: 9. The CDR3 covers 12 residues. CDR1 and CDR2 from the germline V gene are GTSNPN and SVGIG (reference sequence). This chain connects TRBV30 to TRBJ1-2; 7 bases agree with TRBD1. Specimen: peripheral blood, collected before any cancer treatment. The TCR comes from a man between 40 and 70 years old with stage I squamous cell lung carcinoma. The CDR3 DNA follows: TGTGCCTGGAGTATTGTTGAGGGGGCGAACACCTTC. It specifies CAWSIVEGANTF.